The 29 T cell receptor beta chains listed next were all sequenced from one sample in a study of cytomegalovirus exposure and HLA in healthy donors. Repertoires were generated with immunoSEQ multiplex PCR, while TCRdb's copy carries only in-frame clones and drops some. The data contain around 130,000 clones, approximately 89% of them seen just once; the ten biggest clones take up around 3.1%. The sequenced sample consisted of PBMCs. The source is a man aged 30 to 45 in good health and CMV-seronegative.

The chain combines TRBV4-3 with TRBJ2-7, with 10 bases aligning to TRBD1. There are 14 residues in the CDR3. The ends lost 5 bases at V and 7 bases at J; junction bases unmatched: 8. From germline, CDR1 is LGHNA and CDR2 YSLEER. The CDR3 DNA reads TGCGCCAGCAGCTCCCGGACAGGGGGTGATGAGCAGTACTTC. Protein sequence: CASSSRTGGDEQYF.

The chain uses TRBV4-1 and TRBJ2-2, with 10 positions matching TRBD1. Germline CDR1 MGHRA, CDR2 YSYEKL. Trimming removed 3 bases from V and 2 bases from J; junction bases left unmatched: 3. The CDR3 has 16 residues. The CDR3 here is CASSHGDRGNTGELFF. CDR3 coding DNA: TGCGCCAGCAGCCACGGGGACAGGGGTAACACCGGGGAGCTGTTTTTT.

The chain has TRBV6-5 and TRBJ1-4; unclear D gene. CDR1 MNHEY and CDR2 SVGAGI come from the germline V gene. This CDR3 has 16 residues. Trimming took off 2 bases at V and 7 bases at J, with 17 bases between the two ends. The CDR3 DNA reads TGTGCCAGCAGTTACGGACTGCCTCGAGTGGGTGAAAAACTGTTTTTT. Protein product: CASSYGLPRVGEKLFF.

This clone was observed a single time. The V call is TRBV7-9, the J call TRBJ2-2; 9 bases agree with TRBD1. Looked up from germline, CDR1 is SEHNR and CDR2 is FQNEAQ (reference sequence). The CDR3 contains 15 residues. The ends lost 5 bases at V and 6 bases at J; junction bases unmatched: 7. The CDR3 DNA follows: TGTGCCAGCAGCCCCCGGGACAGGGCCGCCGGGGAGCTGTTTTTT. It encodes CASSPRDRAAGELFF.

The chain recombines TRBV5-1 with TRBJ2-7, with 9 bases that match TRBD2. The CDR3 is 15 residues long. The V segment lost 4 bases and the J segment 3 bases; nucleotides outside the gene matches: 8. Germline values: CDR1 SGHRS, CDR2 YFSETQ. CDR3 region: CASSAAGGTYYEQYF. The CDR3 DNA follows: TGCGCCAGCAGCGCTGCGGGGGGGACCTACTACGAGCAGTACTTC.

V gene TRBV2 combines with J gene TRBJ2-1; 10 bases fit TRBD2. The V segment lost 6 bases and the J segment 10 bases; nucleotides outside the gene matches: 9. CDR1 is SNHLY, CDR2 FYNNEI, per germline. The CDR3 sequence is 14 residues long. CDR3: CASRDLAGEVEQFF. The DNA for the CDR3 is TGTGCCAGCAGAGACCTAGCGGGGGAGGTAGAGCAGTTCTTC.

This chain links TRBV28 with TRBJ2-7, with TRBD1 matching over 8 bases. J gave up 4 bases and V 6 bases, and 8 bases lay outside the gene matches. This CDR3 contains 14 residues. The germline gives CDR1 MDHEN, CDR2 SYDVKM. This chain's CDR3 is CASRDRGEGYEQYF. In nucleotides, the CDR3 is TGTGCCAGCAGAGACAGGGGAGAGGGGTACGAGCAGTACTTC.

V is TRBV2 and J is TRBJ1-4, with D hard to call. This CDR3 contains 13 residues. Germline-derived CDR1 and CDR2 are SNHLY and FYNNEI. V was trimmed by 8 bases and J by 8 bases, leaving 15 bases between them. The CDR3 sequence: CASSSGEREKLFF. In nucleotides, the CDR3 is TGTGCCAGCTCGAGCGGAGAGAGGGAAAAACTGTTTTTT.

This rearrangement joins TRBV18 to TRBJ2-2; a possible D gene is TRBD1 (6 bases). Germline CDR1 and CDR2: KGHSH and LQKENI. The CDR3 loop spans 16 amino acids. The germline V and J ends were trimmed by 2 bases and 2 bases, with 12 bases remaining between them. CDR3 coding DNA: TGTGCCAGCTCACCAAAGGGGGTATTAAACACCGGGGAGCTGTTTTTT. Protein sequence: CASSPKGVLNTGELFF.

The CDR3 DNA follows: TGCAGCGCGGACAGGGTAACGGAGACCCAGTACTTC. Residues: CSADRVTETQYF. The genes are TRBV29-1 and TRBJ2-5; 8 bases are shared with TRBD1. The CDR3 extends over 12 amino acids. Germline CDR1 reads SQVTM; CDR2 reads ANQGSEA. Trimming cost V 7 bases and J 5 bases; bases outside gene matches: 6.

The chain combines TRBV19 with TRBJ2-6; D remains ambiguous. The V and J ends lost 5 bases and 3 bases respectively, with 11 bases between them. The CDR3 consists of 15 residues. Germline assignment: CDR1 LNHDA and CDR2 SQIVND (reference sequence). The CDR3 region is CASSLTANGANVLTF. CDR3 coding DNA: TGTGCCAGTAGTCTCACAGCTAATGGGGCCAACGTCCTGACTTTC.

This CDR3 reads CASSLGGSYNSPLHF. The CDR3 DNA reads as TGTGCCAGCAGTCTCGGGGGGTCCTATAATTCACCCCTCCACTTT. V usage is TRBV5-4 and J usage is TRBJ1-6; TRBD1 might be the D (5 bases). The CDR3 has 15 amino acids. Between the trimmed V and J ends, which lost 5 bases and 1 base, there was a span of 10 bases. Germline-derived CDR1 and CDR2 are SGHNT and YYREEE (reference sequence).

The J gene is TRBJ1-2, the V gene TRBV2; the D is unclear. The germline V gene encodes CDR1 SNHLY and CDR2 FYNNEI. Trimming stripped 6 bases from V and 8 bases from J, with 22 bases between. CDR3 length: 15 residues. Written as DNA, the CDR3 is TGTGCCAGCAGCTCCCAGACTCTGTTCGAAAAAGGCTACACCTTC. Translation gives CASSSQTLFEKGYTF.

The chain carries TRBV7-2 and TRBJ1-5, with 8 bases fitting TRBD1. V shed 5 bases, J shed 5 bases, and the junction held 5 bases outside the gene matches. This CDR3 is 14 amino acids long. Germline V CDR1 and CDR2: SGHTA, FQGNSA. CDR3 sequence reads: CASSPYRGYQPQHF. CDR3 nucleotide sequence: TGTGCCAGCAGCCCCTACAGGGGGTATCAGCCCCAGCATTTT.

The chain recombines TRBV7-9 with TRBJ2-2; D unresolved. Per germline, CDR1 SEHNR and CDR2 FQNEAQ (reference sequence). The CDR3 has 16 residues. V shed 4 bases and J shed 3 bases, with 15 bases lying between them. The CDR3 DNA is TGTGCCAGCAGCTCGTTCAAGTTTCGGGACACCGGGGAGCTGTTTTTT. It translates to CASSSFKFRDTGELFF.

The chain joins TRBV7-2 to TRBJ2-7; tentative D call: TRBD1 (6 bases). V lost 6 bases, J lost 7 bases, and 10 bases lay in between. Germline V gives CDR1 SGHTA, CDR2 FQGNSA. This CDR3 spans 11 amino acids. This chain's CDR3 is CASSNQGEQYF. The CDR3, as DNA: TGTGCCAGCAGTAATCAGGGGGAGCAGTACTTC.

This clone was counted once. The chain uses TRBV2 and TRBJ1-3; D may be TRBD1 (6 bases). Deletions cut 5 bases from V and 2 bases from J, with 10 bases between. Germline assignment: CDR1 SNHLY and CDR2 FYNNEI. CDR3 size: 14 residues. The CDR3, as DNA: TGTGCCAGCAGTCGCCGGACAGCTGGAAACACCATATATTTT. Translating gives CASSRRTAGNTIYF.

CDR3 bases: TGTGCCAGCAGGCCGGGGGGACGCACAGATACGCAGTATTTT. This encodes CASRPGGRTDTQYF. The J gene is TRBJ2-3, the V gene TRBV28, with 7 bases identical to TRBD2. The ends lost 6 bases at V and 1 base at J; junction bases unmatched: 4. The CDR3 length is 14 residues. The germline V gene has CDR1 MDHEN and CDR2 SYDVKM.

The CDR3 region has the DNA TGTGCCACCAGTGAGGGGGCCTGGGATACGCAGTATTTT. Its translation: CATSEGAWDTQYF. J is TRBJ2-3 and V is TRBV15; 7 positions match TRBD1. This CDR3 comprises 13 residues. The germline gives CDR1 LNHNV, CDR2 YYDKDF (reference sequence). Losses at the gene ends were 6 bases for V and 6 bases for J; bases not matched to a gene: 6.

The chain recombines TRBV11-2 with TRBJ2-4; maybe TRBD1 (6 bases). With 3 bases removed from V and 2 bases from J, the gap between germline ends came to 11 bases. The CDR3 extends over 15 amino acids. The germline CDR1 and CDR2 sequences are SGHAT and FQNNGV. CDR3 loop: CASSFTGFSKNIQYF. The CDR3 nucleotides are TGTGCCAGCAGCTTCACAGGGTTTTCCAAAAACATTCAGTACTTC. The full variable domain, in which reference TRBV11-2 and TRBJ2-4 provide the parts outside the CDR3, is EAGVAQSPRYKIIEKRQSVAFWCNPISGHATLYWYQQILGQGPKLLIQFQNNGVVDDSQLPKDRFSAERLKGVDSTLKIQPAKLEDSAVYLCASSFTGFSKNIQYFGAGTRLSVL.

The chain is built from TRBV19 and TRBJ1-1; D gene uncertain. V lost 3 bases and J lost 0, with 14 bases in between. Germline V lookup: CDR1 LNHDA, CDR2 SQIVND (reference sequence). CDR3 size: 16 residues. CDR3 amino acids: CASSMGVHSLNTEAFF. The CDR3, as DNA: TGTGCCAGTAGTATGGGAGTTCACTCTCTGAACACTGAAGCTTTCTTT.

The chain is built from TRBV12-5 and TRBJ1-5, with 7 bases that match TRBD1. The V and J ends lost 5 bases and 4 bases, in that order; junction bases with no gene match: 14. The germline gives CDR1 LGHNT, CDR2 FRNRAP. The CDR3 totals 17 residues. CDR3 loop: CASGLLTGTVVNQPQHF. The CDR3 nucleotides read TGTGCTAGTGGTCTCCTCACCGGGACAGTCGTAAATCAGCCCCAGCATTTT.

This chain links TRBV4-1 with TRBJ1-1; the D is unclear. CDR1 and CDR2 from the germline V gene are MGHRA and YSYEKL. This CDR3 comprises 15 residues. Trimming took 0 bases from V and 2 from J, leaving 10 bases between them. CDR3 sequence: CASSQDSFSNTEAFF. For the CDR3, the DNA is TGCGCCAGCAGCCAAGATAGCTTTTCCAACACTGAAGCTTTCTTT.

This rearrangement joins TRBV6-4 to TRBJ1-5; D is ambiguous. Per germline, CDR1 MRHNA and CDR2 SNTAGT. There are 14 residues in the CDR3. The V end lost 0 bases, the J end lost 10 bases, and 13 bases lay between the germline ends. Here the CDR3 reads CASSDSTAPRPQHF. The CDR3 DNA is TGTGCCAGCAGTGACTCGACTGCCCCCCGACCCCAGCATTTT.

The chain combines TRBV27 with TRBJ1-2, with TRBD1 matching 8 bases. V shed 5 bases, J shed 8 bases, and the junction held 16 bases outside the gene matches. This CDR3 is 16 amino acids long. The germline V gene encodes CDR1 MNHEY and CDR2 SMNVEV (reference sequence). The CDR3 nucleotides read TGTGCCAGCAGTGCAAATCGGTTGGGGCAGGGGGCCGGCTACACCTTC. Encoded protein: CASSANRLGQGAGYTF.

The rearrangement joins TRBV6-4 to TRBJ1-4, with D possibly being TRBD1 (5 bases). Deletions cut 0 bases from V and 8 bases from J, with 16 bases between. The V gene's germline CDR1 is MRHNA and CDR2 SNTAGT. CDR3 length: 16 residues. The DNA for the CDR3 is TGTGCCAGCAGTGACTCGAGACAGCTCTTTGGCGAAAAACTGTTTTTT. Its translation is CASSDSRQLFGEKLFF.

The V call is TRBV28, the J call TRBJ2-5; the match to TRBD1 covers 9 bases. The CDR3 length is 15 residues. Germline-derived CDR1 and CDR2 are MDHEN and SYDVKM. The V gene end was trimmed by 1 base and the J gene end by 4 bases; junction bases not matched to a gene: 4. The CDR3 DNA is TGTGCCAGCAGTTTATCCCCGACAGGGGGAGAGACCCAGTACTTC. Its protein is CASSLSPTGGETQYF.

V and J are TRBV5-1 and TRBJ2-2, with 7 bases aligning to TRBD1. Per the germline V gene, CDR1 is SGHRS and CDR2 is YFSETQ. Trimming took 7 bases from V and 3 from J; bases not matched to a gene: 6. The CDR3 contains 14 residues. CDR3 residues: CASATGVDTGELFF. CDR3 DNA: TGCGCCAGCGCCACAGGGGTAGACACCGGGGAGCTGTTTTTT.

The V and J genes are TRBV10-3 and TRBJ2-1; D gene unclear. Trimming took 2 bases from V and 5 from J, leaving 4 bases between them. This CDR3 region has 12 residues. Germline V gene sequence: CDR1 ENHRY, CDR2 SYGVKD. In nucleotides, the CDR3 is TGTGCCATCAGTGAGCAAAACAATGAGCAGTTCTTC. Amino acids: CAISEQNNEQFF.